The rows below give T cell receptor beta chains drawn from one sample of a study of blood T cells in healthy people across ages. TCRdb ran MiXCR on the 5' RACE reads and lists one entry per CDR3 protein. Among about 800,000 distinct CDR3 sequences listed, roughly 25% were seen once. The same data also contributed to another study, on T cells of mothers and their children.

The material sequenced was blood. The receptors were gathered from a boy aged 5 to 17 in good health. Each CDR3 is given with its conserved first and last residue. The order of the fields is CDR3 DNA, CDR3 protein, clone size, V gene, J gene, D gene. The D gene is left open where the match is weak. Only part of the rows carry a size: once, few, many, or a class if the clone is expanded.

TGCAGTGCTTTGACAGGGGGCCCGAACACCGGGGAGCTGTTTTTT	CSALTGGPNTGELFF	NA	TRBV20-1	TRBJ2-2	TRBD1
TGTGCCAGCAGTGAACCGGGAGGGCTCATCTACGAGCAGTACTTC	CASSEPGGLIYEQYF	NA	TRBV7-9	TRBJ2-7	TRBD2
TGTGCCAGCAGCCAAGAATCCCGTCGGGTGGGCCTAGCTTTCTTT	CASSQESRRVGLAFF	few	TRBV3-1	TRBJ1-1	NA
TGCGCCAGCAGCCACCAACAAGGAGAAAAACTGTTTTTT	CASSHQQGEKLFF	few	TRBV4-1	TRBJ1-4	NA
TGTGCCAGCAGCAACAATGAGCAGTTCTTC	CASSNNEQFF	many	TRBV12-3/TRBV12-4	TRBJ2-1	NA
TGTGCCAGCAAGACCGGGACAGGGGATAATTCACCCCTCCACTTT	CASKTGTGDNSPLHF	NA	TRBV27	TRBJ1-6	TRBD1
TGTGCCAGCCGTTGGGAGGGCCTGGAGCAGTACTTC	CASRWEGLEQYF	few	TRBV6-2/TRBV6-3	TRBJ2-5	TRBD2
TGTGCCAGCAGTTACTCAGGGGACAGGGGTACAGATACGCAGTATTTT	CASSYSGDRGTDTQYF	many	TRBV6-6	TRBJ2-3	TRBD1
TGTGCCATCAGTGACCTTCCCACGGGCTACGAGCAGTACTTC	CAISDLPTGYEQYF	NA	TRBV10-3	TRBJ2-7	NA
TGTGCCAGCAGTGTTCTAACGGGTGACCAGTACTTC	CASSVLTGDQYF	few	TRBV25-1	TRBJ2-5	NA
TGCAGCGTCCTGGGAGTCCACAATGAGCAGTTCTTC	CSVLGVHNEQFF	NA	TRBV29-1	TRBJ2-1	NA
TGTGCCAGCAGGAAGCGGGACAGAGCTACCTACGAGCAGTACTTC	CASRKRDRATYEQYF	many	TRBV27	TRBJ2-7	NA
TGTGCCAGCAGCCCCTCGCAAGGGGGCAATCAGCCCCAGCATTTT	CASSPSQGGNQPQHF	NA	TRBV6-6	TRBJ1-5	NA
TGCAGCGACCTAAGAGCCAATGAGCAGTTCTTC	CSDLRANEQFF	few	TRBV29-1	TRBJ2-1	NA
TGTGCCACCAGCAGAGCCGGTAGCGGGAGTAATTACGAGCAGTACTTC	CATSRAGSGSNYEQYF	NA	TRBV15	TRBJ2-7	TRBD2
TGCGCCAGCAGCCCCTTGGACCCCACAGATACGCAGTATTTT	CASSPLDPTDTQYF	NA	TRBV5-1	TRBJ2-3	NA
TGTGCCAGCAGCCCTACAGGGACCTCTGGAAACACCATATATTTT	CASSPTGTSGNTIYF	few	TRBV7-9	TRBJ1-3	NA
TGTGCTTTGGGGGGTCGGGACAGTAGTAGTGGAAACACCATATATTTT	CALGGRDSSSGNTIYF	few	TRBV12-5	TRBJ1-3	TRBD1